This T cell receptor beta chain is drawn from a study of PD-1 blockade in classical Hodgkin lymphoma. The study, taken as a whole, reports: Some patients began nivolumab under 1 year after ASCT. These patients were excluded from later analyses.

TCRdb keeps only in-frame clones here, not all; method: immunoSEQ multiplex PCR. The sample consists of tens of thousands of clones, 70% to 90% of them appearing once. Indicated time point: cycle 4 day 1 (C4D1), after five to seven weeks of nivolumab. All patients relapsed after autologous stem cell transplantation, and brentuximab vedotin exposure varied. The V gene's germline CDR1 is DFQATT and CDR2 SNEGSKA (reference sequence). This CDR3 is 10 amino acids long. Trimming removed 6 bases from V and 12 bases from J, with 12 bases in between. Comment on this clone: Its antigen remains unidentified.

The material was peripheral blood mononuclear cells (PBMCs), obtained before the fourth cycle of nivolumab. The chain has TRBV20-1 and TRBJ2-1; no firm D call. This sequence was found in a human donor with classical Hodgkin lymphoma. CDR3 sequence: CSALTLGQFF. Here the CDR3 DNA reads TGCAGTGCCCTGACCCTTGGGCAGTTCTTC.